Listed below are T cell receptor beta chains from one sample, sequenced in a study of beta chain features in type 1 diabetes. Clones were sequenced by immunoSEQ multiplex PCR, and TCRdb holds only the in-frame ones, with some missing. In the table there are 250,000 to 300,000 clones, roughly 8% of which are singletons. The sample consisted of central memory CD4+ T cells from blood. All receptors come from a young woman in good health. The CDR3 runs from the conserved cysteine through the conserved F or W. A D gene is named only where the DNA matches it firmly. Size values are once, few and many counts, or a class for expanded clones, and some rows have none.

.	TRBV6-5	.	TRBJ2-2	TGTGCCAGCAGTTTGGACTCGAACACCGGGGAGCTGTTTTTT	CASSLDSNTGELFF
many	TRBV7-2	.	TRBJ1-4	TGTGCCAGCAGCTTACAGGGTGAAAAACTGTTTTTT	CASSLQGEKLFF
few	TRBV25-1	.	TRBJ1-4	TGTGCCAGCACCGGGACAACTAATGAAAAACTGTTTTTT	CASTGTTNEKLFF
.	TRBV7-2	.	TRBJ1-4	TGTGCCAGCAGACCAGGGACGGGTAATGAAAAACTGTTTTTT	CASRPGTGNEKLFF
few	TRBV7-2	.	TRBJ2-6	TGTGCCAGCAGCTTAGCGGGAGGCCGGTCTGGGGCCAACGTCCTGACTTTC	CASSLAGGRSGANVLTF
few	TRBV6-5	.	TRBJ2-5	TGTGCCAGCAGCTACCTGACAGGATGGGGAGAGACCCAGTACTTC	CASSYLTGWGETQYF
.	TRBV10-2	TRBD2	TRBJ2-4	TGCGCCAGCAGTGACTTAGCGGGTTTCGCCCAGTCTTCGGTCAAAAACATTCAGTACTTC	CASSDLAGFAQSSVKNIQYF
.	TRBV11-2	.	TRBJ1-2	TGTGCCAGCAGCTTAGCGGGTGCGGGTACTAACTATGGCTACACCTTC	CASSLAGAGTNYGYTF
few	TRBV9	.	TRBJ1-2	TGTGCCAGCAGCGTATTAGGCAGTTACGTCTCTAACTATGGCTACACCTTC	CASSVLGSYVSNYGYTF
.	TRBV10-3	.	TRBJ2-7	TGTGCCATCAGTGAAGCAGGCGGCGAGCAGTACTTC	CAISEAGGEQYF
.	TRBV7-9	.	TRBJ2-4	TGTGCCAGCAGCGGCGGACGGGGCATTCAGTACTTC	CASSGGRGIQYF
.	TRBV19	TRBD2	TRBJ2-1	TGTGCCAGTAGTATCGTCAGCGGGGGGCGCAATGAGCAGTTCTTC	CASSIVSGGRNEQFF
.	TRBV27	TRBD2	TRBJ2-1	TGTGCCAGCAGTCCCTCCGGCGGGAGGCGGAATGAGCAGTTCTTC	CASSPSGGRRNEQFF
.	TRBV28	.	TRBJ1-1	TGTGCCAGCACCTCACCCACGGGGGGGGAATCTGAAGCTTTCTTT	CASTSPTGGESEAFF
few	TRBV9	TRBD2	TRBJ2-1	TGTGCCAGCAGCCTTGGGGGAGGGCCCTACAATGAGCAGTTCTTC	CASSLGGGPYNEQFF
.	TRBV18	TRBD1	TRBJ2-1	TGTGCCACGCGGACAGGGCTTGGTGAGCAGTTCTTC	CATRTGLGEQFF
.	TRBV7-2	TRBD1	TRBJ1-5	TGTGCCAGCAGCCCAGACAGGGGGCCGGCCAATCAGCCCCAGCATTTT	CASSPDRGPANQPQHF
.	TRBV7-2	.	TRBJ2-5	TGTGCCAGCAGCTTATACCTAAGGGAGACCCAGTACTTC	CASSLYLRETQYF
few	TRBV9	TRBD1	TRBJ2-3	TGTGCCAGCAGCGTAGGGCTGGACAGGATTAGCACAGATACGCAGTATTTT	CASSVGLDRISTDTQYF
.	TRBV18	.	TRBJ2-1	TGTGCCAGCTCACCAGCAGGGGAGGGTGTGACTAATGAGCAGTTCTTC	CASSPAGEGVTNEQFF
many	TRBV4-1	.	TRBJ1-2	TGCGCCAGCAGCCAAGGGGGGGGCGTCGGTTATGGCTACACCTTC	CASSQGGGVGYGYTF
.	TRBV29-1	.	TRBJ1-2	TGCAGCGTTGGGTCCGGGCCCTATGGCTACACCTTC	CSVGSGPYGYTF
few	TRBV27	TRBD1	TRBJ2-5	TGTGCCAGCAGACGACAGGGGGAAGAGACCCAGTACTTC	CASRRQGEETQYF
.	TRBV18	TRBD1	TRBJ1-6	TGTGCCAGCTCATCTACAGGGGATAGGAGTTCACCCCTCCACTTT	CASSSTGDRSSPLHF
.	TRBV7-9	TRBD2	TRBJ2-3	TGTGCCAGCAGTCTTGGACTAGCGGGACTTAACATGGATACGCAGTATTTT	CASSLGLAGLNMDTQYF
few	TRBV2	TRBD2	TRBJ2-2	TGTGCCAGCAGTCGGTTAGCGGGGGATAACACCGGGGAGCTGTTTTTT	CASSRLAGDNTGELFF
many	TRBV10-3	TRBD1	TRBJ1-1	TGTGCCATCAGTGGTACGGGACAGGGGACTGAAGCTTTCTTT	CAISGTGQGTEAFF
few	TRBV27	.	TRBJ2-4	TGTGCCAGCAGTTTATCCCTAGCCGAGCTAGCCAAAAACATTCAGTACTTC	CASSLSLAELAKNIQYF
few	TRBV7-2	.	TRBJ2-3	TGTGCCAGCAGCTTAGACGTTACCACAGATACGCAGTATTTT	CASSLDVTTDTQYF
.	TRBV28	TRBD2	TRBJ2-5	TGTGCCAGCAGTCAGGGACTAGCGGGAGCAGGGGAGACCCAGTACTTC	CASSQGLAGAGETQYF
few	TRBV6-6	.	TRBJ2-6	TGTGCCAGCAGTTACTCTCTAGTGTCTGGGGCCAACGTCCTGACTTTC	CASSYSLVSGANVLTF
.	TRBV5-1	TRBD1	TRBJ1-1	TGCGCCAGCAGAAGGACAGGGAATAGAATGAACACTGAAGCTTTCTTT	CASRRTGNRMNTEAFF
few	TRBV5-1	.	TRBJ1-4	TGCGCCAGCAGCTTGGGGAACACACAAAATGAAAAACTGTTTTTT	CASSLGNTQNEKLFF
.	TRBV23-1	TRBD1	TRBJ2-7	TGCGCCAGCAGTCAGGTCGGGGAGGCAGGGGGCGCATACGAGCAGTACTTC	CASSQVGEAGGAYEQYF
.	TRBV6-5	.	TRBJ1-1	TGTGCCAGCAGTTATCACCAGGCGGCCACTGAAGCTTTCTTT	CASSYHQAATEAFF
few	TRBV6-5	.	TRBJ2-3	TGTGCCAGCAGTTACGGAAGGGTAGATACGCAGTATTTT	CASSYGRVDTQYF
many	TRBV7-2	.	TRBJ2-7	TGTGCCAGCAGCTTAGAGGTGAGGTACGAGCAGTACTTC	CASSLEVRYEQYF
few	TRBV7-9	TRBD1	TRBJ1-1	TGTGCCAGCAGCGACCCGGCAGGGGGCTTCACTGAAGCTTTCTTT	CASSDPAGGFTEAFF
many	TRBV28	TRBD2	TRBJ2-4	TGTGCCAGCAGCTCACTAGCGGGGGTCATTCAGTACTTC	CASSSLAGVIQYF
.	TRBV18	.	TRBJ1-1	TGTGCCAGCTCACTCGCAATAGACATAGAAGCTTTCTTT	CASSLAIDIEAFF
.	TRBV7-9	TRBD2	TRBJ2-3	TGTGCCAGCAGTAAGGGAGGGACTAGCACAGATACGCAGTATTTT	CASSKGGTSTDTQYF